This T cell receptor (beta chain) is from a study of regulatory T cells in long-lasting Graves disease. iRepertoire HTBI primers and Arm-PCR of CDR3 regions built TCR beta libraries. TCRdb reprocessed the multiplex PCR reads with MiXCR, giving one entry per CDR3 protein. This table holds around 460,000 distinct CDR3 sequences, roughly 21% found once. Study outcomes and limitations: Clonotypes that were public and shared totalled approximately 2,800 in persistent patients versus over 800 in new patients. The TCR repertoire of persistent Graves' patients was less diverse than that of newly diagnosed ones. Repertoires from persistent disease leaned toward TRBV28, TRBJ1-2 and TRBJ2-5. Sampling was limited to peripheral blood rather than thyroid tissue.

Trimming removed 5 bases from V and 5 bases from J, with 12 bases in between. The germline CDR1 and CDR2 sequences are SGHAT and FQNNGV. The CDR3 is made up of 13 amino acids. The sample's time point: persistent/refractory GD, antithyroid drugs over 5 years with positive TRAb. RNA from PBMCs was the source of the TCR library. This clonotype appeared many times. Its antigen is not known. The chain uses TRBV11-2 and TRBJ2-5; D call uncertain. The sequence derives from a female donor with Graves disease. The sequenced sample was peripheral blood mononuclear cells (PBMCs), obtained when the disease was refractory, from a patient treated with antithyroid drugs. In nucleotides, the CDR3 is TGTGCCAGCAGCCCCTTAAGCTGGGAGACCCAGTACTTC. It specifies CASSPLSWETQYF.